Shown below are 22 T cell receptor beta chains from a single sample sequenced in a study of control samples from healthy donors and cancer patients. Using immunoSEQ multiplex PCR, the repertoire was profiled, and TCRdb retains in-frame clones only, with some absent. The repertoire has about 52,000 clones, roughly 94% of them found once; the top ten carry less than 3%. Material: blood. These receptors were collected from a man aged 25-45 years in good health.

The chain combines TRBV19 with TRBJ1-4, with TRBD1 as a possible D gene (5 bases). This CDR3 contains 15 residues. The germline V gene has CDR1 LNHDA and CDR2 SQIVND (reference sequence). The V end lost 1 base, the J end lost 3 bases, and 9 bases lay between the germline ends. CDR3 loop: CASSIVPTANEKLFF. The CDR3 DNA reads as TGTGCCAGTAGTATAGTCCCGACAGCTAATGAAAAACTGTTTTTT.

The chain uses TRBV10-2 and TRBJ1-5, with TRBD1 matching 8 bases. This CDR3 contains 14 residues. The junction had 4 bases not matched to a gene; V was cut back by 0 bases and J by 9 bases. CDR1 and CDR2 from the germline V gene are WSHSY and SAAADI. CDR3 loop: CASSESSGGGPQHF. DNA for the CDR3: TGCGCCAGCAGTGAGTCTTCAGGGGGCGGGCCCCAGCATTTT.

A single count supports this clone. The chain uses TRBV18 and TRBJ2-2; D unresolved. The germline V gene encodes CDR1 KGHSH and CDR2 LQKENI. The CDR3 spans 12 residues. The V gene lost 6 bases and the J gene lost 7 bases, with 9 bases spanning the gap. Here the CDR3 DNA reads TGTGCCAGCTCCCAGATCGGCGGGGAGCTGTTTTTT. Encoded protein: CASSQIGGELFF.

This rearrangement joins TRBV5-3 to TRBJ1-2, with D possibly TRBD1 on 6 matching bases. TRBV5-3 is identified as an open reading frame with a role that is uncertain. V was clipped by 1 base and J by 0 bases, with 13 bases between them. There are 16 residues in the CDR3. As DNA, the CDR3 is TGTGCCAGAAGCTTGAGAACAGGGCTGGCTAACTATGGCTACACCTTC. Its translation is CARSLRTGLANYGYTF.

The gene calls are TRBV7-9 and TRBJ1-2, with no clear D. CDR3 length: 16 amino acids. Germline CDR1 reads SEHNR; CDR2 reads FQNEAQ (reference sequence). Deletions cut 1 base from V and 3 bases from J, with 15 bases between. The CDR3 DNA is TGTGCCAGCAGCTTAGTTCGAGGGTGGTTGGACTATGGCTACACCTTC. Translating it yields CASSLVRGWLDYGYTF.

This chain connects TRBV27 to TRBJ2-1; D gene unclear. This CDR3 comprises 15 residues. V lost 2 bases and J 8 bases, leaving 16 bases between the germline ends. Looked up from germline, CDR1 is MNHEY and CDR2 is SMNVEV (reference sequence). CDR3 DNA sequence: TGTGCCAGCAGTTTAGGGCGGTCGGATTGGGATGAGCAGTTCTTC. This translates into CASSLGRSDWDEQFF.

The chain recombines TRBV28 with TRBJ2-1, with 7 bases matching TRBD1. Per the germline V gene, CDR1 is MDHEN and CDR2 is SYDVKM. J gave up 4 bases and V 7 bases, and 7 bases lay outside the gene matches. This CDR3 spans 14 amino acids. CDR3 in amino acids: CASINGGQYNEQFF. The CDR3 nucleotides are TGTGCCAGCATCAATGGGGGACAGTACAATGAGCAGTTCTTC.

This clone was seen just once. V gene TRBV6-1 combines with J gene TRBJ1-5; 7 positions match TRBD1. Germline CDR1 is MNHNS and CDR2 is SASEGT. The CDR3 has 15 amino acids. V shed 0 bases and J 4 bases; nucleotides not matched to a gene: 3. CDR3 coding DNA: TGTGCCAGCAGTGAAGCGCCAGGGGGGAATCAGCCCCAGCATTTT. Translated: CASSEAPGGNQPQHF.

This clone has a single count. CDR3 loop: CASSKPPPGSPLGGYTF. CDR3 DNA sequence: TGTGCCAGCAGTAAACCCCCCCCCGGGTCCCCCCTAGGTGGCTACACCTTC. The chain employs TRBV28 and TRBJ1-2; D gene unclear. CDR3 size: 17 residues. Germline assignment: CDR1 MDHEN and CDR2 SYDVKM. Trimming took 5 bases from V and 7 from J, leaving 26 bases between them.

The chain uses TRBV4-1 and TRBJ2-7; 11 positions agree with TRBD2. Trimming took 1 base from V and 6 from J; bases not matched to a gene: 5. CDR1 is MGHRA and CDR2 is YSYEKL in the germline V gene. The CDR3 runs to 15 residues. The CDR3 here is CASSQVTSGSFEQYF. The CDR3 DNA is TGCGCCAGCAGCCAAGTCACTAGCGGGAGCTTCGAGCAGTACTTC.

The CDR3 nucleotides read TGTGCCAGCAGTCCGCCGACAGAGCGCTATGGCTACACCTTC. Protein product: CASSPPTERYGYTF. The chain links TRBV28 to TRBJ1-2; a possible D gene is TRBD1 (5 bases). The germline gives CDR1 MDHEN, CDR2 SYDVKM. This CDR3 has 14 residues. Trimming shortened V by 5 bases and J by 4 bases, and 14 bases separated the two germline ends.

The V and J genes are TRBV3-1 (or the pseudogene TRBV3-2) and TRBJ2-2; D may be TRBD2 (5 bases). V was pared by 4 bases and J by 0 bases, with 12 bases between. The CDR3 extends over 16 amino acids. CDR1 and CDR2 from the germline V gene are LGHDT and YNNKEL (reference sequence). The CDR3 DNA sequence: TGTGCCAGCAGCCCAATCGGCGGGTCGAACACCGGGGAGCTGTTTTTT. Encoded protein: CASSPIGGSNTGELFF.

The V and J genes are TRBV5-1 and TRBJ1-4; D remains ambiguous. CDR1 and CDR2 from the germline V gene are SGHRS and YFSETQ. The CDR3 covers 15 residues. V lost 1 base and J 7 bases, leaving 14 bases between the germline ends. CDR3 loop: CASSLTGGRFEKLFF. The CDR3 DNA reads TGCGCCAGCAGCTTGACGGGAGGGCGGTTTGAAAAACTGTTTTTT.

The chain joins TRBV6-5 to TRBJ1-2, with TRBD1 as a possible D gene (5 bases). The CDR3 has 12 residues. Per the germline V gene, CDR1 is MNHEY and CDR2 is SVGAGI. V lost 2 bases, J lost 8 bases, and 9 bases lay in between. The CDR3 DNA reads as TGTGCCAGCAGTTACGCAGGGAACGGCTACACCTTC. Translated: CASSYAGNGYTF.

The chain links TRBV7-2 to TRBJ2-1, with 7 bases lining up with TRBD2. Germline V CDR1 and CDR2: SGHTA, FQGNSA. V shed 5 bases and J 2 bases; nucleotides not matched to a gene: 9. The CDR3 has 16 amino acids. This CDR3 is CASSISSGWTYNEQFF. The CDR3 nucleotides read TGTGCCAGCAGCATTTCTAGCGGCTGGACCTACAATGAGCAGTTCTTC.

The chain joins TRBV4-1 to TRBJ2-7; either TRBD1 or TRBD2 may supply D (5 bases each). V gave up 2 bases and J gave up 0 bases, with 17 bases separating them. Germline V gene lookup returns CDR1 MGHRA and CDR2 YSYEKL. This CDR3 has 17 residues. The CDR3 DNA is TGCGCCAGCAGCCAAAAAAGTGGGACGGAGCCCTCCTACGAGCAGTACTTC. Translated, it gives CASSQKSGTEPSYEQYF.

The chain carries TRBV28 and TRBJ1-2; no definite D call. The CDR3 sequence is 10 residues long. Germline V gene sequence: CDR1 MDHEN, CDR2 SYDVKM. V was trimmed by 6 bases and J by 8 bases, leaving 7 bases between them. CDR3 sequence (DNA): TGTGCCAGCAGGGGAGGCGGCTACACCTTC. Translating it yields CASRGGGYTF.

The chain employs TRBV6-1 and TRBJ2-1; D is uncertain. CDR1 and CDR2 (germline): MNHNS, SASEGT. The CDR3 length is 15 residues. The V gene lost 0 bases and the J gene lost 4 bases, with 10 bases spanning the gap. The CDR3 sequence is CASSEAGGIYNEQFF. The CDR3 coding sequence is TGTGCCAGCAGTGAAGCGGGCGGAATTTACAATGAGCAGTTCTTC.

V gene TRBV28 combines with J gene TRBJ1-6, with TRBD1 identical over 9 bases. The J segment lost 10 bases and the V segment lost 6 bases, leaving 10 bases of the junction unmatched. The CDR3 spans 15 residues. Germline-derived CDR1 and CDR2 are MDHEN and SYDVKM. CDR3 loop: CASSEPGQGYSPLHF. CDR3 nucleotide sequence: TGTGCCAGCAGCGAGCCGGGACAGGGTTACTCACCCCTCCACTTT.

The gene calls are TRBV5-6 and TRBJ1-5; D gene unclear. From germline, CDR1 is SGHDT and CDR2 YYEEEE. Deletions cut 2 bases from V and 5 bases from J, with 8 bases between. The CDR3 runs 13 residues. CDR3: CASSFRSDQPQHF. In DNA form, the CDR3 reads TGTGCCAGCAGCTTCCGGTCCGATCAGCCCCAGCATTTT. Variable domain in full (rest from reference TRBV5-6 and TRBJ1-5): DAGVTQSPTHLIKTRGQQVTLRCSPKSGHDTVSWYQQALGQGPQFIFQYYEEEERQRGNFPDRFSGHQFPNYSSELNVNALLLGDSALYLCASSFRSDQPQHFGDGTRLSIL.

CDR3 residues: CAWSVGEGYGYTF. CDR3 in DNA: TGTGCCTGGAGTGTGGGGGAGGGCTATGGCTACACCTTC. The chain is built from TRBV30 and TRBJ1-2; a possible D gene is TRBD1 (5 bases). The germline V gene has CDR1 GTSNPN and CDR2 SVGIG (reference sequence). The V end was cut by 0 bases, the J end by 4 bases, with 9 bases between. The CDR3 is made up of 13 amino acids.

V gene TRBV18 combines with J gene TRBJ1-1; 8 bases fit TRBD1. Germline V gene data show CDR1 as KGHSH and CDR2 as LQKENI. The CDR3 consists of 17 residues. Losses at the gene ends were 2 bases for V and 5 bases for J; bases not matched to a gene: 13. The CDR3 nucleotides read TGTGCCAGCTCACCAACCTTTTCCAGGGGGCAAGCAACTGAAGCTTTCTTT. Translating it yields CASSPTFSRGQATEAFF.